The 13 T cell receptor beta chains below were found in one sample sequenced in a study of T cell repertoires in cytomegalovirus infection. Their specific antigens are unknown. TCRdb itself ran the reads through MiXCR, one entry per CDR3 protein. The repertoire holds some 590,000 distinct CDR3 sequences, under 45% seen once, with around 46% in the top ten. Sequenced here: cultured PBMCs, sampled from culture after CMV antigen stimulation. All receptors derive from a human donor in good health (CMV status not recorded). Some clones in this sample may be carry-over from other donors' samples.

This clonotype was counted once. V is TRBV14 and J is TRBJ1-1; D is uncertain. This CDR3 has 15 amino acids. Per germline, CDR1 SGHDN and CDR2 FVKESK. The V end lost 2 bases, the J end lost 0 bases, and 10 bases lay between the germline ends. CDR3: CASSQWAGLNTEAFF. The CDR3, as DNA: TGTGCCAGCAGCCAATGGGCGGGATTGAACACTGAAGCTTTCTTT. The full variable domain, completed using reference TRBV14 and TRBJ1-1, is EAGVTQFPSHSVIEKGQTVTLRCDPISGHDNLYWYRRVMGKEIKFLLHFVKESKQDESGMPNNRFLAERTGGTYSTLKVQPAELEDSGVYFCASSQWAGLNTEAFFGQGTRLTVV.

Written as DNA, the CDR3 is TGCAGTGCGGCCGGGACAGGTAATTGGTCTTCCTACAATGAGCAGTTCTTC. It encodes CSAAGTGNWSSYNEQFF. This chain joins TRBV20-1 and TRBJ2-1; 8 bases line up with TRBD1. This CDR3 spans 17 amino acids. Germline CDR1 and CDR2: DFQATT and SNEGSKA (reference sequence). Unmatched junction bases numbered 14, after V lost 6 bases and J lost 1 base.

This clonotype was seen only a few times. The chain is built from TRBV10-3 and TRBJ2-7, with D possibly TRBD2 on 6 matching bases. This CDR3 has 14 amino acids. V was trimmed by 0 bases and J by 3 bases, leaving 9 bases between them. Germline-derived CDR1 and CDR2 are ENHRY and SYGVKD. The CDR3 DNA reads as TGTGCCATCAGTGAGTCGTGGACTAACTACGAGCAGTACTTC. Its translation is CAISESWTNYEQYF.

The chain recombines TRBV28 with TRBJ1-1; a possible D gene is TRBD1 (5 bases). In germline, CDR1 is MDHEN, CDR2 SYDVKM. V was clipped by 8 bases and J by 0 bases, with 7 bases between them. The CDR3 is 12 residues long. Written as DNA, the CDR3 is TGTGCCAGCGGGGGGATGAACACTGAAGCTTTCTTT. It encodes CASGGMNTEAFF.

This clonotype was observed a few times. This chain connects TRBV20-1 to TRBJ2-3, with D perhaps matching TRBD2 (5 bases). The V gene's germline CDR1 is DFQATT and CDR2 SNEGSKA (reference sequence). V was pared by 8 bases and J by 5 bases, with 14 bases between. CDR3 length: 12 residues. CDR3 amino acids: CSNYPEEDTQYF. CDR3 nucleotide sequence: TGCAGTAATTACCCGGAGGAAGATACGCAGTATTTT.

The chain is built from TRBV5-4 and TRBJ2-7, with D unclear. The CDR3 loop spans 15 amino acids. The V and J ends lost 0 bases and 3 bases respectively, with 13 bases between them. Germline V gene lookup returns CDR1 SGHNT and CDR2 YYREEE (reference sequence). CDR3 region: CASSLAEEGIYEQYF. As DNA, the CDR3 is TGTGCCAGCAGCTTGGCCGAGGAAGGGATCTACGAGCAGTACTTC.

This clonotype occurred a few times. The chain joins TRBV6-6 to TRBJ2-2, with 13 nucleotides matching TRBD2. This CDR3 region has 16 residues. The ends lost 5 bases at V and 7 bases at J; junction bases unmatched: 7. Germline CDR1 reads MNHNY; CDR2 reads SVGAGI (reference sequence). CDR3 residues: CASSRRLAGGGGELFF. The CDR3 DNA is TGTGCCAGCAGTCGCCGACTAGCGGGGGGAGGCGGGGAGCTGTTTTTT.

This clonotype has a count of ten or more. This rearrangement joins TRBV7-9 to TRBJ1-6; D is ambiguous. Germline V gene sequence: CDR1 SEHNR, CDR2 FQNEAQ (reference sequence). This CDR3 contains 15 residues. Trimming removed 4 bases at V and 1 base at J, with 8 bases between. CDR3 coding DNA: TGTGCCAGCAGCTCTAGAGGGTCCTATAATTCACCCCTCCACTTT. This encodes CASSSRGSYNSPLHF.

This sequence joins TRBV6-2 or TRBV6-3 and TRBJ2-2; D is possibly TRBD2 (5 bases). CDR1 and CDR2 (germline): MNHEY, SVGEGT. The CDR3 is made up of 15 amino acids. The germline V and J ends were trimmed by 6 bases and 5 bases, with 16 bases remaining between them. The DNA for the CDR3 is TGTGCCAGCAGATCGGGGTTGCGATGGACCGGGGAGCTGTTTTTT. Translation: CASRSGLRWTGELFF.

The rearrangement uses TRBV12-3 or TRBV12-4 and TRBJ1-1; D ambiguous. This CDR3 has 14 amino acids. V was trimmed by 6 bases and J by 4 bases, leaving 15 bases between them. The CDR3 region has the DNA TGTGCCAGCAGCCGCGGGTCTTGGGGCACTGAAGCTTTCTTT. Its protein product is CASSRGSWGTEAFF.

J is TRBJ2-2 and V is TRBV3-1; the D gene is possibly TRBD1 (5 bases). Germline lookup yields CDR1 LGHDT and CDR2 YNNKEL (reference sequence). V was cut by 8 bases and J by 1 base, with 17 bases left in between. The CDR3 covers 16 residues. DNA for the CDR3: TGTGCCAGCTCCAGGGTAGTGGGGAAGAACACCGGGGAGCTGTTTTTT. Amino acid sequence: CASSRVVGKNTGELFF.

This clonotype was counted between two and nine times. This chain links TRBV7-6 with TRBJ2-5, with D perhaps TRBD2 (6 bases). With 6 bases removed from V and 3 bases from J, the gap between germline ends came to 11 bases. Germline V CDR1 and CDR2: SGHVS, FNYEAQ. This CDR3 comprises 13 residues. CDR3 sequence reads: CASSPGLKETQYF. CDR3 nucleotide sequence: TGTGCCAGCAGTCCCGGACTAAAAGAGACCCAGTACTTC.

This clonotype was detected only once. This chain connects TRBV6-6 to TRBJ1-5; possibly TRBD1 for D (5 bases). The germline V and J ends were trimmed by 8 bases and 2 bases, with 19 bases remaining between them. Germline V gene data show CDR1 as MNHNY and CDR2 as SVGAGI (reference sequence). CDR3 size: 16 residues. The CDR3 sequence: CASFRGELVGNQPQHF. DNA for the CDR3: TGTGCCAGCTTTCGAGGGGAGTTGGTCGGCAATCAGCCCCAGCATTTT.